This T cell receptor beta chain was identified in a study of blood T cells in healthy people across ages. The second PCR ran roughly 7 to 12 cycles with a sample-barcoded 5' primer and J-beta primers. Researchers report that each sample yielded at least 2.5 million CDR3-containing paired-end reads. Each CDR3 protein is one row after TCRdb ran MiXCR on the 5' RACE reads. Of around 850,000 distinct CDR3 sequences listed, about 36% were seen once; the top ten hold 10% to 15%. This clonotype was counted many times. Its specificity is unknown. Whole-study findings and limits: It was found that TCR beta diversity correlated strongly with the percentage of naive T cells. Among long-lived donors, naive CD4+ cells were more numerous and diversity higher than in aged donors.

The specimen sequenced was blood. The receptor was isolated from a man between 18 and 29 years old in good health.

The CDR3 region has the DNA TGTGCCAGCAGTTTCGACGGGATTCGGGATGAGCAGTTCTTC. Protein product: CASSFDGIRDEQFF. V is TRBV12-3 or TRBV12-4 and J is TRBJ2-1; D may be TRBD2 (5 bases). The V end lost 3 bases, the J end lost 8 bases, and 14 bases lay between the germline ends. The CDR3 is 14 residues long.